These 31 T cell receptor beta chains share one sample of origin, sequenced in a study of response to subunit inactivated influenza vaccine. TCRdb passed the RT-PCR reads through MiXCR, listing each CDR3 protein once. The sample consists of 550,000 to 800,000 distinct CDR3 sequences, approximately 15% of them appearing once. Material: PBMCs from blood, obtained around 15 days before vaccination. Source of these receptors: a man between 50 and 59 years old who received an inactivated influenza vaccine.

Here the CDR3 DNA reads TGCAGTGCTTTTTCCGACGGGAGCTCCTACGAGCAGTACTTC. This gives the protein CSAFSDGSSYEQYF. This rearrangement joins TRBV20-1 to TRBJ2-7, with D perhaps matching TRBD2 (6 bases). Germline assignment: CDR1 DFQATT and CDR2 SNEGSKA (reference sequence). The CDR3 runs to 14 residues. Trimming pared 5 bases from V and 0 bases from J, leaving 14 bases between.

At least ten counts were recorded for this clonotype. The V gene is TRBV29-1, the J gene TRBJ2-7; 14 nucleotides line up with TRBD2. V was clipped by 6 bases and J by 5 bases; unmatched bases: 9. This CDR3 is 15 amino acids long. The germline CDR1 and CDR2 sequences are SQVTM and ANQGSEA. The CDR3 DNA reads TGCAGCGTGACCGGGACTAGCGGGAGTATCAACGAGCAGTACTTC. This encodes CSVTGTSGSINEQYF.

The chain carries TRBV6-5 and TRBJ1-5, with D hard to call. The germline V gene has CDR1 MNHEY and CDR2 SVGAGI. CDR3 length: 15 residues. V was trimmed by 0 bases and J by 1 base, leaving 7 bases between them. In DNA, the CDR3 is TGTGCCAGCAGTTACTCGTACCGCAGCAATCAGCCCCAGCATTTT. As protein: CASSYSYRSNQPQHF.

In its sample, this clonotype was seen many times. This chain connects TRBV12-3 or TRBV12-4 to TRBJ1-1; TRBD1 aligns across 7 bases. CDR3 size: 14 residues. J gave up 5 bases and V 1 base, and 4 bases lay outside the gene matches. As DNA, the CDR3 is TGTGCCAGCAGTTTAGGCGCAGGGGGGACTGAAGCTTTCTTT. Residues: CASSLGAGGTEAFF.

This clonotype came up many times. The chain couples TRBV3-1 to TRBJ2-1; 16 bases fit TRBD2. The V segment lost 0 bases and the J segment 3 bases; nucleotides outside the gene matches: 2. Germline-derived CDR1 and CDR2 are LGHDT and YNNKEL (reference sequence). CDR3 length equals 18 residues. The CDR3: CASSQEGTSGGDYNEQFF. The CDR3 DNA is TGTGCCAGCAGCCAAGAGGGGACTAGCGGGGGGGACTACAATGAGCAGTTCTTC.

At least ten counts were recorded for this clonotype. The CDR3 loop is CASSSSRVNTQYF. CDR3 nucleotides: TGTGCCAGCAGCTCAAGCAGGGTGAATACGCAGTATTTT. V gene TRBV7-2 combines with J gene TRBJ2-3, with a possible D match to TRBD1 (5 bases). This CDR3 contains 13 residues. The germline V and J ends were trimmed by 4 bases and 7 bases, with 12 bases remaining between them. From germline, CDR1 is SGHTA and CDR2 FQGNSA.

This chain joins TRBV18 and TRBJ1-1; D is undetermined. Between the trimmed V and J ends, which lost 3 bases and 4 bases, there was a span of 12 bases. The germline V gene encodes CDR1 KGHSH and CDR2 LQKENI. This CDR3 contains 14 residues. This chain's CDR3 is CASSPRREPTEAFF. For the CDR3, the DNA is TGTGCCAGCTCACCGAGGCGGGAGCCCACTGAAGCTTTCTTT. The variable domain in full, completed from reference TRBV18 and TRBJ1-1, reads NAGVMQNPRHLVRRRGQEARLRCSPMKGHSHVYWYRQLPEEGLKFMVYLQKENIIDESGMPKERFSAEFPKEGPSILRIQQVVRGDSAAYFCASSPRREPTEAFFGQGTRLTVV.

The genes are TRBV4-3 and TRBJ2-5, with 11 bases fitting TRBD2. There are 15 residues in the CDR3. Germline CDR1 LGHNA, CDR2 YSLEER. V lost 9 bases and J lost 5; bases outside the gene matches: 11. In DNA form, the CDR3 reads TGCGCCAGTGGAGTTAGCGGGGGGGCGGGGGAGACCCAGTACTTC. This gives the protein CASGVSGGAGETQYF.

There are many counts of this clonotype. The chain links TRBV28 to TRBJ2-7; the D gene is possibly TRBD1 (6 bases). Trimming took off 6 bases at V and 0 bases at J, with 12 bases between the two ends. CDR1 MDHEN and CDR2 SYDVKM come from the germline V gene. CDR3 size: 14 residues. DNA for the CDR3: TGTGCCAGCAGGACCGGGACATCCTCCTACGAGCAGTACTTC. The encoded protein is CASRTGTSSYEQYF.

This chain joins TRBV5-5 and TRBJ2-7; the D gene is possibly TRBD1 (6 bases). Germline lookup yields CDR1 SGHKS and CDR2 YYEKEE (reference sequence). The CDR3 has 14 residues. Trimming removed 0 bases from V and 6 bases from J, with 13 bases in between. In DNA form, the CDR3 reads TGTGCCAGCAGCTTGGTTGGGGGCCGGTCCGAGCAGTACTTC. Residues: CASSLVGGRSEQYF. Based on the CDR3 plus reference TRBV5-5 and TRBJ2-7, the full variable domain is DAGVTQSPTHLIKTRGQQVTLRCSPISGHKSVSWYQQVLGQGPQFIFQYYEKEERGRGNFPDRFSARQFPNYSSELNVNALLLGDSALYLCASSLVGGRSEQYFGPGTRLTVT.

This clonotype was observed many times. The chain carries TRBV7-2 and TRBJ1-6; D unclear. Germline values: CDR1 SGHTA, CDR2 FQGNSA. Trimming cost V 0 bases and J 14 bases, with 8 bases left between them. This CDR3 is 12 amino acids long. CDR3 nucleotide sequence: TGTGCCAGCAGCTTAGCGGGGTTAACCCTCCACTTT. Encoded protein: CASSLAGLTLHF.

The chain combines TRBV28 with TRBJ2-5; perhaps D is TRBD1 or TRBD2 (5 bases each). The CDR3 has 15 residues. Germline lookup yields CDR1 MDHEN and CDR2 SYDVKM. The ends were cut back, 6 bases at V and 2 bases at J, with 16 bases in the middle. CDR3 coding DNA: TGTGCCAGCAGGGGGCGTGGAGGCGGACAAGAGACCCAGTACTTC. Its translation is CASRGRGGGQETQYF. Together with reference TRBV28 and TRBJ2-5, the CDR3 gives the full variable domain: DVKVTQSSRYLVKRTGEKVFLECVQDMDHENMFWYRQDPGLGLRLIYFSYDVKMKEKGDIPEGYSVSREKKERFSLILESASTNQTSMYLCASRGRGGGQETQYFGPGTRLLVL.

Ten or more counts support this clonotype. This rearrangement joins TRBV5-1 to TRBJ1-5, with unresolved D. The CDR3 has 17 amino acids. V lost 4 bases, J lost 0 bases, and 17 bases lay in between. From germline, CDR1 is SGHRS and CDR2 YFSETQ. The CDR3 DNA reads TGCGCCAGCAGCCTCGGAGGAGTGGGGAATAGCAATCAGCCCCAGCATTTT. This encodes CASSLGGVGNSNQPQHF.

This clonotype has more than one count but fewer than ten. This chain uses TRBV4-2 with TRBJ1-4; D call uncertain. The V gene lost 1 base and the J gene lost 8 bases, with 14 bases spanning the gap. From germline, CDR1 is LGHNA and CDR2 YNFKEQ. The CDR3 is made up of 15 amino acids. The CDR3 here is CASSQVGSLGEKLFF. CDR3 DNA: TGTGCCAGCAGCCAAGTAGGTTCCCTGGGGGAAAAACTGTTTTTT.

The CDR3 DNA reads as TGTGCCAGCAGTTTCAATAGGAGGACCGGGGAGCTGTTTTTT. Its protein is CASSFNRRTGELFF. V is TRBV28 and J is TRBJ2-2; weak D call: TRBD2 (5 bases). The CDR3 consists of 14 residues. With 3 bases removed from V and 5 bases from J, the gap between germline ends came to 10 bases. Germline CDR1 is MDHEN and CDR2 is SYDVKM.

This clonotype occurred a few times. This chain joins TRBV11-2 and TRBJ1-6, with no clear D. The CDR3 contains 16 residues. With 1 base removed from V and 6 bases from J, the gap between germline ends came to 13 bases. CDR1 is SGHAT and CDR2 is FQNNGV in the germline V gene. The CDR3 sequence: CASSLGAGTLNSPLHF. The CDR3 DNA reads TGTGCCAGCAGCTTAGGCGCGGGAACGCTTAATTCACCCCTCCACTTT.

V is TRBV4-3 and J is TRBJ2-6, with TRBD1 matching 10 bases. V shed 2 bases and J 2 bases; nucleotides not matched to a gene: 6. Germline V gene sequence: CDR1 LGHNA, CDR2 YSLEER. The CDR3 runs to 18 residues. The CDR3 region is CASSQHPGQGTGANVLTF. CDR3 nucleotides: TGCGCCAGCAGCCAACACCCGGGACAGGGGACTGGGGCCAACGTCCTGACTTTC.

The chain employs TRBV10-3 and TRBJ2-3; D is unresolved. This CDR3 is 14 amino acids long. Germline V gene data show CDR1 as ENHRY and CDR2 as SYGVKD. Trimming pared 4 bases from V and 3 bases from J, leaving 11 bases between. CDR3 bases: TGTGCCATCAGTGCACTTCAAGGGACAGATACGCAGTATTTT. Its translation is CAISALQGTDTQYF.

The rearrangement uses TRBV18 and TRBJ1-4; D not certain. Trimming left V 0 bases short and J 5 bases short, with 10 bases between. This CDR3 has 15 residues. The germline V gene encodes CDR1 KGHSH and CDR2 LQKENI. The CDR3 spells CASSPPRETNEKLFF. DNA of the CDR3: TGTGCCAGCTCACCACCGAGAGAAACAAATGAAAAACTGTTTTTT. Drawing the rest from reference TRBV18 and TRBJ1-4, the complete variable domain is NAGVMQNPRHLVRRRGQEARLRCSPMKGHSHVYWYRQLPEEGLKFMVYLQKENIIDESGMPKERFSAEFPKEGPSILRIQQVVRGDSAAYFCASSPPRETNEKLFFGSGTQLSVL.

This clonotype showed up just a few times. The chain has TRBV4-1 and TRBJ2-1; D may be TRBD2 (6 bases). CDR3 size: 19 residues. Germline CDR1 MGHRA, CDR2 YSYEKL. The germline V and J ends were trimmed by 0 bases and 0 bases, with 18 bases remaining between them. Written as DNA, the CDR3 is TGCGCCAGCAGCCAAGATCCTGGGGCTCTAGCGAGCTCCTACAATGAGCAGTTCTTC. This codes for CASSQDPGALASSYNEQFF.

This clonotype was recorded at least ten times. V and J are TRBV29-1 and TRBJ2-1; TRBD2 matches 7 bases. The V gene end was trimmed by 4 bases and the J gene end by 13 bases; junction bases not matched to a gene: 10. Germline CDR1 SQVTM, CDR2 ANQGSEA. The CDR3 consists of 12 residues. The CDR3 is CSVVPSGANQFF. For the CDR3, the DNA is TGCAGCGTTGTCCCCAGCGGGGCAAACCAGTTCTTC.

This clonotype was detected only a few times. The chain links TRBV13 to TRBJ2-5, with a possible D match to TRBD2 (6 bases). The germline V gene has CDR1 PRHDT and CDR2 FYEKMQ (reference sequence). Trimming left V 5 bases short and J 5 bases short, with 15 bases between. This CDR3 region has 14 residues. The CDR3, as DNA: TGTGCCAGCAGCGAACTAGCAATCGGGGAGACCCAGTACTTC. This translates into CASSELAIGETQYF.

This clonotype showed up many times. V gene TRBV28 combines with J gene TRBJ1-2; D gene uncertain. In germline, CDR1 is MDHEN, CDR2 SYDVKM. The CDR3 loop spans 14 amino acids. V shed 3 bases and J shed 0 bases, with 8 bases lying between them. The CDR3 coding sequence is TGTGCCAGCAGTTTGTTAGCTGCTAACTATGGCTACACCTTC. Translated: CASSLLAANYGYTF.

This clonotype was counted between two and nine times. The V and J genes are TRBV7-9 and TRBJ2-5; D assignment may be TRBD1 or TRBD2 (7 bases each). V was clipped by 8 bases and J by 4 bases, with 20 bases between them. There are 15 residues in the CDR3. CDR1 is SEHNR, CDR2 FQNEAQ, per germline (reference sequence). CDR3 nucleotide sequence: TGTGCCAGCGCGGTTCCAGGGGGGGGTCCAGAGACCCAGTACTTC. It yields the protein CASAVPGGGPETQYF.

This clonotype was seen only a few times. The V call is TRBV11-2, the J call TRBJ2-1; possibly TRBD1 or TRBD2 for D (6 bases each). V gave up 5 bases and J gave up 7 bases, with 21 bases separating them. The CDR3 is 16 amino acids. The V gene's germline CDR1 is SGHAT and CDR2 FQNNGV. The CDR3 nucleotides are TGTGCCAGCAGCAAAACCGGGACCAGGGGACTGAATGAGCAGTTCTTC. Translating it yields CASSKTGTRGLNEQFF.

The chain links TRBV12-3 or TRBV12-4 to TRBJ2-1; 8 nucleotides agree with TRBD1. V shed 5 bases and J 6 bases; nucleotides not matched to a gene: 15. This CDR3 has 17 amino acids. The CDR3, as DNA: TGTGCCAGCAGTACGGGACAGGACCTCGTACGGTTCAATGAGCAGTTCTTC. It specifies CASSTGQDLVRFNEQFF.

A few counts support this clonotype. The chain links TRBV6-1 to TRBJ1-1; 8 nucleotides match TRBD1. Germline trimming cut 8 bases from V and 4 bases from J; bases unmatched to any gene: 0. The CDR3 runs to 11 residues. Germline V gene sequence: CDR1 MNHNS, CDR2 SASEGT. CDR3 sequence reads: CASDRGTEAFF. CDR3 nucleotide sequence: TGTGCCAGCGACAGGGGCACTGAAGCTTTCTTT.

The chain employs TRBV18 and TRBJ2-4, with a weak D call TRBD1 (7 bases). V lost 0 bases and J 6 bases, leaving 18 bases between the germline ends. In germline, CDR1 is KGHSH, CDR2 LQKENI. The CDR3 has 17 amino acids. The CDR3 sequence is CASSPPMTGTVGNIQYF. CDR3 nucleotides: TGTGCCAGCTCACCACCTATGACAGGGACTGTTGGAAACATTCAGTACTTC.

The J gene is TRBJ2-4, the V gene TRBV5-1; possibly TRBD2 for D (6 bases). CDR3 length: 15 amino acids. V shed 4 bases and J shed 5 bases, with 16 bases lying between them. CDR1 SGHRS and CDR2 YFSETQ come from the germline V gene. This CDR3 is CASSIGGKQENIQYF. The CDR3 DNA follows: TGCGCCAGCAGCATCGGCGGGAAACAGGAAAACATTCAGTACTTC.

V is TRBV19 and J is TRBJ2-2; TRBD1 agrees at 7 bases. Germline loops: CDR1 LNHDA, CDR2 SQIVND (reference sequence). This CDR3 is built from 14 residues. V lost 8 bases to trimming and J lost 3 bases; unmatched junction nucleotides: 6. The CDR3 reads CASAQGQDTGELFF. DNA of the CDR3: TGTGCCAGTGCCCAAGGACAGGACACCGGGGAGCTGTTTTTT.

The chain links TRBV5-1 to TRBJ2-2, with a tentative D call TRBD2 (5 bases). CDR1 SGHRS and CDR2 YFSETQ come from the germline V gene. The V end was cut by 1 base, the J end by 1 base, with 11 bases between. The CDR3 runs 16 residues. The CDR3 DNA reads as TGCGCCAGCAGCTTGAGGCCAGCGGAGAACACCGGGGAGCTGTTTTTT. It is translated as CASSLRPAENTGELFF.